A single sample gave rise to the 17 T cell receptor beta chains below, sequenced in a study of control samples from healthy donors and cancer patients. Repertoires were generated with immunoSEQ multiplex PCR, while TCRdb's copy carries only in-frame clones and drops some. The data contain 90,000 to 150,000 clones, approximately 89% of them singletons. Material for sequencing was blood. Source of these receptors: a man aged 35-49 years in good health.

V is TRBV29-1 and J is TRBJ2-1; 7 bases align to TRBD1. After removal of 7 bases from V and 3 bases from J, the junction contained 12 bases not matched to a gene. CDR3 length: 15 amino acids. Germline V gene data show CDR1 as SQVTM and CDR2 as ANQGSEA. The CDR3 loop reads CSARSRDSNYNEQFF. Here the CDR3 DNA reads TGCAGCGCCCGAAGCCGGGACAGCAACTACAATGAGCAGTTCTTC.

V usage is TRBV2 and J usage is TRBJ2-5; tentatively, D is TRBD1 or TRBD2 (5 bases each). Germline values: CDR1 SNHLY, CDR2 FYNNEI. V gave up 6 bases and J gave up 5 bases, with 7 bases separating them. The CDR3 runs 11 residues. CDR3 loop: CASRGPETQYF. As DNA, the CDR3 is TGTGCCAGCAGGGGACCTGAGACCCAGTACTTC.

This clone was seen more than once but under ten times. CDR3 nucleotide sequence: TGTGCCAGCAGCTTAACGGGACTAGCGGGGGGGCTGAACACCGGGGAGCTGTTTTTT. Encoded protein: CASSLTGLAGGLNTGELFF. The chain combines TRBV7-9 with TRBJ2-2; TRBD2 matches 16 bases. The trim removed 2 bases at V and 1 base at J, leaving 4 bases unmatched. The CDR3 runs 19 residues. CDR1 and CDR2 from the germline V gene are SEHNR and FQNEAQ (reference sequence).

The J gene is TRBJ2-6, the V gene TRBV24-1; no reliable D call. V dropped 3 bases and J dropped 5 bases, with 10 bases sitting between them. Per the germline V gene, CDR1 is KGHDR and CDR2 is SFDVKD. This CDR3 comprises 15 residues. Written as DNA, the CDR3 is TGTGCCACCAGTGATCCCAACAGCTGGGCCAACGTCCTGACTTTC. It is translated as CATSDPNSWANVLTF.

This chain connects TRBV5-6 to TRBJ1-2; D possibly corresponds to TRBD1 (5 bases). V lost 3 bases and J 7 bases, leaving 13 bases between the germline ends. Germline V gives CDR1 SGHDT, CDR2 YYEEEE. This CDR3 is built from 13 residues. The CDR3 spells CASSSRGPSGYTF. CDR3 coding DNA: TGTGCCAGCAGCTCTCGGGGCCCGAGTGGCTACACCTTC. The full variable domain, with the rest looked up from reference TRBV5-6 and TRBJ1-2, is DAGVTQSPTHLIKTRGQQVTLRCSPKSGHDTVSWYQQALGQGPQFIFQYYEEEERQRGNFPDRFSGHQFPNYSSELNVNALLLGDSALYLCASSSRGPSGYTFGSGTRLTVV.

This clone was seen more than once but under ten times. This rearrangement joins TRBV28 to TRBJ1-6; the D is unclear. The CDR3 consists of 12 residues. Germline V lookup: CDR1 MDHEN, CDR2 SYDVKM. Trimming took 3 bases from V and 6 from J, leaving 3 bases between them. The chain's CDR3 is CASSFSNSPLHF. The CDR3 DNA follows: TGTGCCAGCAGTTTTAGTAATTCACCCCTCCACTTT.

As DNA, the CDR3 is TGTGCCACCAGTGATTCCGGACTAGCTCGGACCGAGCAGTACTTC. Its translation is CATSDSGLARTEQYF. The chain is built from TRBV24-1 and TRBJ2-7; 8 bases map to TRBD2. This CDR3 comprises 15 residues. The trim removed 2 bases at V and 6 bases at J, leaving 8 bases unmatched. CDR1 and CDR2 (germline): KGHDR, SFDVKD.

The chain carries TRBV19 and TRBJ2-6; D perhaps matches TRBD2 (5 bases). This CDR3 has 16 amino acids. V gave up 3 bases and J gave up 0 bases, with 9 bases separating them. From germline, CDR1 is LNHDA and CDR2 SQIVND (reference sequence). The CDR3 bases are TGTGCCAGTAGTATTTATGGGAGCTCTGGGGCCAACGTCCTGACTTTC. Protein: CASSIYGSSGANVLTF.

This sequence joins TRBV27 and TRBJ2-3; no reliable D call. Germline CDR1 reads MNHEY; CDR2 reads SMNVEV (reference sequence). V lost 2 bases, J lost 3 bases, and 12 bases lay in between. The CDR3 contains 15 residues. CDR3 in amino acids: CASSLEMYGTDTQYF. The CDR3, as DNA: TGTGCCAGCAGTTTAGAGATGTATGGGACAGATACGCAGTATTTT.

This chain joins TRBV6-6 and TRBJ1-6, with unresolved D. Germline CDR1 MNHNY, CDR2 SVGAGI (reference sequence). This CDR3 is built from 14 residues. The CDR3 DNA reads TGTGCGACAAATACAGCCTCCTATAATTCACCCCTCCACTTT. Translated: CATNTASYNSPLHF.

A remark on this clone: Other DNA sequences in the same sample also yield this CDR3. This chain links TRBV12-3 or TRBV12-4 with TRBJ2-1; D unresolved. V shed 3 bases and J shed 6 bases, with 3 bases lying between them. The CDR3 runs 11 residues. The CDR3 loop is CASSLRNEQFF. The DNA of the CDR3 is TGTGCCAGCAGTTTGCGCAATGAGCAGTTCTTC.

This clone came up a few times. The V gene is TRBV18, the J gene TRBJ2-1; no clear D gene. V gave up 8 bases and J gave up 1 base, with 12 bases separating them. Germline lookup yields CDR1 KGHSH and CDR2 LQKENI. The CDR3 has 14 residues. The CDR3 here is CASTSSSSYNEQFF. The CDR3, as DNA: TGTGCCAGCACCTCGTCTAGTTCCTACAATGAGCAGTTCTTC.

The chain has TRBV3-1 (or the pseudogene TRBV3-2) and TRBJ2-5; 8 nucleotides line up with TRBD1. Germline CDR1 is LGHDT and CDR2 is YNNKEL (reference sequence). The CDR3 extends over 15 amino acids. J was trimmed by 3 bases and V by 5 bases; bases with no gene match: 8. The DNA for the CDR3 is TGTGCCAGCAGCGGGCAGGGGGCGTTAAAAGAGACCCAGTACTTC. It specifies CASSGQGALKETQYF.

The chain carries TRBV19 and TRBJ1-1; tentatively, D is TRBD1 (5 bases). This CDR3 comprises 15 residues. Trimming removed 1 base at V and 0 bases at J, with 9 bases between. Germline V gene data show CDR1 as LNHDA and CDR2 as SQIVND (reference sequence). The CDR3 bases are TGTGCCAGTAGTATAGGGGCAGGGATGAACACTGAAGCTTTCTTT. Translation gives CASSIGAGMNTEAFF.

V usage is TRBV11-3 and J usage is TRBJ2-3; D is perhaps TRBD1 (6 bases). Germline CDR1 SGHNT, CDR2 YENEEA. The V and J ends lost 5 bases and 1 base respectively, with 10 bases between them. The length of the CDR3 is 14 residues. The CDR3 DNA reads TGTGCCAGCAGCCCAGGGGTCCGCACAGATACGCAGTATTTT. It specifies CASSPGVRTDTQYF.

V is TRBV30 and J is TRBJ1-4; the match to TRBD1 covers 8 bases. The V segment lost 6 bases and the J segment 8 bases; nucleotides outside the gene matches: 8. The CDR3 totals 13 residues. Germline-derived CDR1 and CDR2 are GTSNPN and SVGIG (reference sequence). The CDR3: CACRGTGWEKLFF. In DNA, the CDR3 is TGTGCCTGTCGTGGGACAGGCTGGGAAAAACTGTTTTTT. Variable domain in full (rest from reference TRBV30 and TRBJ1-4): SQTIHQWPATLVQPVGSPLSLECTVEGTSNPNLYWYRQAAGRGLQLLFYSVGIGQISSEVPQNLSASRPQDRQFILSSKKLLLSDSGFYLCACRGTGWEKLFFGSGTQLSVL.

V is TRBV18 and J is TRBJ2-3, with 10 nucleotides matching TRBD2. Germline CDR1 reads KGHSH; CDR2 reads LQKENI. The junction had 6 bases not matched to a gene; V was cut back by 4 bases and J by 5 bases. This CDR3 is 15 amino acids long. DNA of the CDR3: TGTGCCAGCTCACGAGGAGCGGGGGGGCGAGATACGCAGTATTTT. Encoded protein: CASSRGAGGRDTQYF.